Listed here are 26 T cell receptor beta chains from one sample, sequenced in a study of CD8 T cells in ankylosing spondylitis. TCRdb fed the 5' RACE reads into MiXCR, producing one record per CDR3 protein. Here the sample spans some 130,000 distinct CDR3 sequences, about 7.3% being singletons. Material for sequencing was blood, either unsorted or a sorted T cell fraction (not recorded which). The origin of the receptors is a female donor with ankylosing spondylitis or in good health (not recorded which).

This clonotype was observed many times. The chain uses TRBV10-3 and TRBJ2-5; 9 nucleotides agree with TRBD2. CDR1 and CDR2 (germline): ENHRY, SYGVKD. The CDR3 spans 15 residues. J lost 2 bases, V lost 5 bases, and 6 bases had no gene match. CDR3 DNA: TGTGCCATCAGTCGGCGGGGGGGCGAGCAAGAGACCCAGTACTTC. Its translation is CAISRRGGEQETQYF.

This clonotype was recorded many times. The V call is TRBV7-2, the J call TRBJ2-1; D unclear. The germline gives CDR1 SGHTA, CDR2 FQGNSA. The CDR3 length is 16 residues. V gave up 1 base and J gave up 0 bases, with 10 bases separating them. CDR3 in DNA: TGTGCCAGCAGCTTAGACGTGCGTGCCTCCTACAATGAGCAGTTCTTC. Protein: CASSLDVRASYNEQFF.

This clonotype has a count of ten or more. The gene calls are TRBV12-3 or TRBV12-4 and TRBJ2-5; 8 nucleotides match TRBD2. With V trimmed by 7 bases and J by 5 bases, 9 bases remained unmatched. CDR3 length equals 14 residues. CDR3 DNA sequence: TGTGCCAGCACCCTACGGGGACTAGGGGAGACCCAGTACTTC. Protein product: CASTLRGLGETQYF.

The sample holds a few counts of this clonotype. The chain employs TRBV2 and TRBJ2-7; no definite D call. Germline V gives CDR1 SNHLY, CDR2 FYNNEI. CDR3 size: 13 residues. With 3 bases removed from V and 2 bases from J, the gap between germline ends came to 8 bases. CDR3 nucleotides: TGTGCCAGCAGTGAGATCAATCCCTACGAGCAGTACTTC. It translates to CASSEINPYEQYF.

In this sample, this clonotype turned up many times. The V gene is TRBV7-9, the J gene TRBJ1-1, with D unresolved. V was trimmed by 0 bases and J by 2 bases, leaving 10 bases between them. The CDR3 is made up of 15 amino acids. From germline, CDR1 is SEHNR and CDR2 FQNEAQ (reference sequence). The CDR3 spells CASSLAQIRNTEAFF. CDR3 nucleotides: TGTGCCAGCAGCTTAGCCCAGATCCGAAACACTGAAGCTTTCTTT.

Only a few counts were recorded for this clonotype. V and J are TRBV11-1 and TRBJ1-1, with 11 nucleotides matching TRBD1. Germline V lookup: CDR1 SGHAT, CDR2 FQDESV (reference sequence). CDR3 length equals 18 residues. V gave up 6 bases and J gave up 3 bases; unmatched junction bases: 15. CDR3 in DNA: TGTGCCAGCAGTCGTACTTACGGACAGGGGGCGGGTGACACTGAAGCTTTCTTT. Translated, it gives CASSRTYGQGAGDTEAFF. Filled out from reference TRBV11-1 and TRBJ1-1, the complete variable domain reads EAEVAQSPRYKITEKSQAVAFWCDPISGHATLYWYRQILGQGPELLVQFQDESVVDDSQLPKDRFSAERLKGVDSTLKIQPAELGDSAMYLCASSRTYGQGAGDTEAFFGQGTRLTVV.

This chain joins TRBV5-2 and TRBJ2-2; the table's D call, TRBD2, has no DNA check behind it. TRBV5-2 is an annotated pseudogene. CDR3 size: 14 residues. CDR3 DNA sequence: TGTGCCATGGGCCCTGGGCTGGGCACCTGGGAGCTGTTTTTT. This encodes CAMGPGLGTWELFF.

At least ten counts were recorded for this clonotype. The CDR3 DNA reads TGTGCCAGCAGCTTAGCCGAGGGTTCTGGAAACACCATATATTTT. Translation gives CASSLAEGSGNTIYF. The rearrangement joins TRBV7-9 to TRBJ1-3; D is undetermined. The V end lost 0 bases, the J end lost 1 base, and 7 bases lay between the germline ends. In germline, CDR1 is SEHNR, CDR2 FQNEAQ (reference sequence). This CDR3 is built from 15 residues.

There are many counts of this clonotype. The chain carries TRBV6-5 and TRBJ2-1, with 15 bases matching TRBD2. J was trimmed by 8 bases and V by 4 bases; bases with no gene match: 0. CDR3 length equals 14 residues. From germline, CDR1 is MNHEY and CDR2 SVGAGI. CDR3 residues: CASSWTSGGDEQFF. CDR3 nucleotides: TGTGCCAGCAGTTGGACTAGCGGGGGGGATGAGCAGTTCTTC.

Of note for this clonotype: The junction departs from germline at one end; a sequencing error may be responsible. J is TRBJ2-5 and V is TRBV7-9, with D possibly TRBD1 on 5 matching bases. The CDR3 is 15 amino acids. Germline CDR1 is SEHNR and CDR2 is FQNEAQ (reference sequence). The CDR3 DNA is TGTACCAGCAGCTTAGAAGGGGCCCGCAGAGAGACCCAGTACTTC. Amino acids: CTSSLEGARRETQYF.

This clonotype was seen many times. This chain joins TRBV29-1 and TRBJ2-5; maybe TRBD2 (6 bases). Germline CDR1 SQVTM, CDR2 ANQGSEA. This CDR3 region has 12 residues. The germline V and J ends were trimmed by 5 bases and 5 bases, with 12 bases remaining between them. The CDR3 DNA sequence: TGCAGCGTTCTGACCGGAGGGGAGACCCAGTACTTC. Its translation: CSVLTGGETQYF.

This clonotype was detected many times. V is TRBV20-1 and J is TRBJ2-7; D remains ambiguous. V lost 6 bases to trimming and J lost 6 bases, with 12 bases between them. CDR1 and CDR2 from the germline V gene are DFQATT and SNEGSKA (reference sequence). The CDR3 is 11 residues long. The CDR3: CSALRVSEQYF. CDR3 bases: TGCAGTGCGTTAAGGGTGTCCGAGCAGTACTTC.

This clonotype was observed at least ten times. The J gene is TRBJ2-7, the V gene TRBV6-5, with D perhaps matching TRBD1 (5 bases). The CDR3 sequence is 13 residues long. Germline-derived CDR1 and CDR2 are MNHEY and SVGAGI. V gave up 2 bases and J gave up 4 bases, with 9 bases separating them. In DNA form, the CDR3 reads TGTGCCAGCAGTTACGGTGACAGATACGAGCAGTACTTC. The encoded protein is CASSYGDRYEQYF.

This clonotype was detected many times. V usage is TRBV20-1 and J usage is TRBJ1-6, with D hard to call. Deletions cut 0 bases from V and 1 base from J, with 7 bases between. The CDR3 spans 15 residues. CDR1 is DFQATT and CDR2 is SNEGSKA in the germline V gene (reference sequence). The CDR3 bases are TGCAGTGCTAGAGAAATCCTTTCCTATAATTCACCCCTCCACTTT. Amino acids: CSAREILSYNSPLHF.

Ten or more counts support this clonotype. The rearrangement joins TRBV5-6 to TRBJ2-3; either TRBD1 or TRBD2 may supply D (6 bases each). Trimming took 5 bases from V and 3 from J, leaving 16 bases between them. CDR3 size: 15 residues. Germline lookup yields CDR1 SGHDT and CDR2 YYEEEE. The CDR3 DNA sequence: TGTGCCAGCAGTCGGGGGCGATTTCAGACAGATACGCAGTATTTT. It codes for CASSRGRFQTDTQYF.

Points on this clonotype: A much larger clone lies one base from this, so it may be a read error. The chain has TRBV7-2 and TRBJ1-1; maybe TRBD1 (6 bases). The CDR3 has 15 amino acids. Germline loops: CDR1 SGHTA, CDR2 FQGNSA. The CDR3 loop reads CPTAPPGHSNTEAFF. In DNA, the CDR3 is TGTCCCACCGCCCCTCCGGGACACTCAAACACTGAAGCTTTCTTT.

The chain recombines TRBV10-3 with TRBJ1-1; weak D call: TRBD1 (5 bases). There are 15 residues in the CDR3. Trimming cost V 8 bases and J 4 bases, with 20 bases left between them. Germline V gene data show CDR1 as ENHRY and CDR2 as SYGVKD. CDR3 region: CAILALDPGRTEAFF. CDR3 nucleotide sequence: TGTGCCATCCTAGCCCTGGATCCAGGGCGCACTGAAGCTTTCTTT.

The chain recombines TRBV20-1 with TRBJ1-6, with D possibly being TRBD1 (5 bases). Between the trimmed V and J ends, which lost 0 bases and 12 bases, there was a span of 15 bases. The CDR3 runs 14 residues. The germline V gene has CDR1 DFQATT and CDR2 SNEGSKA (reference sequence). The CDR3 region has the DNA TGCAGTGCTAGAGATCGCCAGGGTGGGATACCCCTCCACTTT. This codes for CSARDRQGGIPLHF.

This clonotype was detected many times. The J gene is TRBJ2-1, the V gene TRBV7-3; D possibly corresponds to TRBD1 (5 bases). V was pared by 0 bases and J by 7 bases, with 10 bases between. The CDR3 sequence is 14 residues long. The V gene's germline CDR1 is SGHTA and CDR2 FQGTGA. The DNA for the CDR3 is TGTGCCAGCAGCTTAACGGCAGGGAAAAATGAGCAGTTCTTC. Translation: CASSLTAGKNEQFF.

This chain links TRBV2 with TRBJ1-1, with D uncertain. Germline V gene lookup returns CDR1 SNHLY and CDR2 FYNNEI. The CDR3 consists of 13 residues. The ends were cut back, 3 bases at V and 3 bases at J, with 8 bases in the middle. The CDR3, as DNA: TGTGCCAGCAGTGAGATGCCGGACACTGAAGCTTTCTTT. Amino acid sequence: CASSEMPDTEAFF.

The sample holds a few counts of this clonotype. This rearrangement joins TRBV2 to TRBJ2-5, with 8 bases that match TRBD2. The CDR3 is 15 residues long. Unmatched junction bases numbered 11, after V lost 5 bases and J lost 6 bases. From germline, CDR1 is SNHLY and CDR2 FYNNEI. The CDR3 coding sequence is TGTGCCAGCAGTCTGATTAGCGGGGCCTCAAAGACCCAGTACTTC. Protein product: CASSLISGASKTQYF.

This clonotype has only a few counts. A much larger clone differs by one base, so this may be a read error. The chain joins TRBV20-1 to TRBJ1-2; the D gene is possibly TRBD1 (6 bases). CDR1 and CDR2 (germline): DFQATT, SNEGSKA (reference sequence). The CDR3 spans 13 residues. In DNA, the CDR3 is TGCAGTGCCCCGAGGGGGACGGGCTATGACTACACCTTC. Translated: CSAPRGTGYDYTF.

There are a few counts of this clonotype. The chain is built from TRBV7-9 and TRBJ2-5, with D unresolved. Trimming stripped 5 bases from V and 4 bases from J, with 11 bases between. The germline gives CDR1 SEHNR, CDR2 FQNEAQ (reference sequence). The CDR3 runs to 13 residues. The DNA of the CDR3 is TGTGCCAGCAGCCGTGGCGTACGAGAGACCCAGTACTTC. Residues: CASSRGVRETQYF.

This clonotype was counted many times. The chain links TRBV4-1 to TRBJ2-1; 9 bases match TRBD1. The CDR3 loop spans 16 amino acids. Trimming cost V 0 bases and J 4 bases; bases outside gene matches: 4. Germline V CDR1 and CDR2: MGHRA, YSYEKL. The CDR3 protein is CASSQDGTGNYNEQFF. In nucleotides, the CDR3 is TGCGCCAGCAGCCAAGATGGGACAGGGAATTACAATGAGCAGTTCTTC.

In its sample, this clonotype was seen many times. This sequence joins TRBV3-1 and TRBJ2-3, with D perhaps matching TRBD1 (6 bases). Per germline, CDR1 LGHDT and CDR2 YNNKEL (reference sequence). V dropped 6 bases and J dropped 2 bases, with 9 bases sitting between them. CDR3 length equals 13 residues. In nucleotides, the CDR3 is TGTGCCAGCAGACAGGGACCCACAGATACGCAGTATTTT. Residues: CASRQGPTDTQYF.

In this sample, this clonotype turned up many times. CDR3 bases: TGTGCCAGCAGCCAAGATTGGGGGCAGAGCTACGAGCAGTACTTC. Translating gives CASSQDWGQSYEQYF. The chain is built from TRBV4-2 and TRBJ2-7, with a tentative D call TRBD1 (6 bases). This CDR3 has 15 amino acids. Germline V gene data show CDR1 as LGHNA and CDR2 as YNFKEQ. The V gene lost 0 bases and the J gene lost 3 bases, with 12 bases spanning the gap.